One and the same sample provided the 9 T cell receptor beta chains below, sequenced in a study of human T cells and chemical hapten exposure. TCRdb passed the RACE reads through MiXCR, listing each CDR3 protein once. In the table there are about 190,000 distinct CDR3 sequences, about 25% of which are singletons. Documented time point: patch test 3, about 24 weeks after DPC sensitization. Treatment reported: therapeutic diphenylcyclopropenone sensitization with weekly scalp DPC. The sequencing used whole blood, collected in connection with sensitization to the hapten diphenylcyclopropenone (DPC). The receptor source for this set is a woman aged 35 to 49 with alopecia areata. Some clones in this sample may be carry-over from other donors' samples.

A few counts support this clonotype. The V gene is TRBV20-1, the J gene TRBJ1-2, with a weak D call TRBD1 (6 bases). Trimming took 5 bases from V and 4 from J, leaving 23 bases between them. CDR1 DFQATT and CDR2 SNEGSKA come from the germline V gene (reference sequence). CDR3 length: 16 amino acids. This chain's CDR3 is CSAVVLPDSQPYGYTF. In nucleotides, the CDR3 is TGCAGTGCTGTCGTCCTCCCGGACAGCCAGCCCTATGGCTACACCTTC.

This clonotype was counted a single time. This could be a read error, since a much larger clone is one nucleotide away. The V call is TRBV20-1, the J call TRBJ1-2, with D possibly matching TRBD1 (6 bases). In germline, CDR1 is DFQATT, CDR2 SNEGSKA (reference sequence). Trimming cost V 0 bases and J 11 bases, with 19 bases left between them. This CDR3 is built from 14 residues. The DNA of the CDR3 is TGCAGTGCTAGAGATTTTGCGGGGGGCTGTAGGTACACCTTC. Residues: CSARDFAGGCRYTF.

This clonotype was picked up a small number of times. V and J are TRBV4-2 and TRBJ2-5; D remains ambiguous. Germline loops: CDR1 LGHNA, CDR2 YNFKEQ. V was clipped by 1 base and J by 5 bases, with 11 bases between them. This CDR3 has 14 amino acids. CDR3 protein: CASSQVLSAETQYF. The CDR3 DNA reads as TGTGCCAGCAGCCAAGTTCTATCGGCGGAGACCCAGTACTTC.

This clonotype was counted a few times. The chain combines TRBV5-1 with TRBJ2-3; the D is unclear. The CDR3 sequence is 16 residues long. V was cut by 0 bases and J by 2 bases, with 13 bases left in between. Per the germline V gene, CDR1 is SGHRS and CDR2 is YFSETQ. CDR3 bases: TGCGCCAGCAGCTTGGCCGCGGACCCCCTCACAGATACGCAGTATTTT. This codes for CASSLAADPLTDTQYF.

This clonotype was picked up many times. The V call is TRBV12-3 or TRBV12-4, the J call TRBJ2-1; no clear D gene. V lost 3 bases, J lost 7 bases, and 10 bases lay in between. The CDR3 has 13 residues. The CDR3 sequence is CASSFGPLNEQFF. In DNA, the CDR3 is TGTGCCAGCAGTTTTGGGCCTTTGAATGAGCAGTTCTTC.

CDR3 sequence (DNA): TGTGCCAGCACCACTAGGGGAGAGGGTACGCAGTATTTT. Translated: CASTTRGEGTQYF. The rearrangement links TRBV9 to TRBJ2-3; either TRBD1 or TRBD2 may fit D (5 bases each). Trimming shortened V by 6 bases and J by 8 bases, and 16 bases separated the two germline ends. CDR1 and CDR2 (germline): SGDLS, YYNGEE. This CDR3 is built from 13 residues.

This clonotype occurred many times. The rearrangement uses TRBV7-9 and TRBJ2-5; TRBD1 might be the D (5 bases). V gave up 1 base and J gave up 0 bases, with 6 bases separating them. Germline V gene data show CDR1 as SEHNR and CDR2 as FQNEAQ (reference sequence). CDR3 length: 14 residues. CDR3 sequence: CASSLVRDQETQYF. As DNA, the CDR3 is TGTGCCAGCAGCTTAGTCAGGGACCAAGAGACCCAGTACTTC.

This clonotype was observed once. The CDR3 sequence is CSAREGANNQPQHF. In DNA, the CDR3 is TGCAGTGCTAGAGAAGGGGCCAACAATCAGCCCCAGCATTTT. The V gene is TRBV20-1, the J gene TRBJ1-5, with a weak D call TRBD1 (5 bases). Germline V gene data show CDR1 as DFQATT and CDR2 as SNEGSKA (reference sequence). Trimming took off 0 bases at V and 3 bases at J, with 9 bases between the two ends. This CDR3 contains 14 residues.

This clonotype was detected a few times. The chain joins TRBV20-1 to TRBJ2-1, with 9 positions matching TRBD2. The V and J ends lost 1 base and 13 bases, in that order; junction bases with no gene match: 8. The CDR3 covers 13 residues. CDR1 and CDR2 from the germline V gene are DFQATT and SNEGSKA (reference sequence). This CDR3 reads CSARGGSGSGQFF. Written as DNA, the CDR3 is TGCAGTGCTAGAGGGGGTAGCGGGAGTGGTCAGTTCTTC.